This TCR beta chain was captured by sequencing in a study of cytotoxic CD8 clonotypes in ibrutinib-treated CLL. TCRdb keeps only in-frame clones here, not all; method: immunoSEQ multiplex PCR. The repertoire consists of a few hundred thousand clones, with around four fifths occurring once and the leading ten covering more than 6%. Germline CDR1 is MGHDK and CDR2 is SYGVNS. V shed 5 bases and J shed 2 bases, with 13 bases lying between them. The CDR3 has 14 amino acids. This chain connects TRBV25-1 to TRBJ2-7; D is perhaps TRBD1 or TRBD2 (5 bases each). The source is a human donor with chronic lymphocytic leukemia. The material was PBMCs, obtained before ibrutinib treatment. The CDR3, as DNA: TGTGCCAGCAGTCCCCGGGACGGCACCTACGAGCAGTACTTC. Protein: CASSPRDGTYEQYF.